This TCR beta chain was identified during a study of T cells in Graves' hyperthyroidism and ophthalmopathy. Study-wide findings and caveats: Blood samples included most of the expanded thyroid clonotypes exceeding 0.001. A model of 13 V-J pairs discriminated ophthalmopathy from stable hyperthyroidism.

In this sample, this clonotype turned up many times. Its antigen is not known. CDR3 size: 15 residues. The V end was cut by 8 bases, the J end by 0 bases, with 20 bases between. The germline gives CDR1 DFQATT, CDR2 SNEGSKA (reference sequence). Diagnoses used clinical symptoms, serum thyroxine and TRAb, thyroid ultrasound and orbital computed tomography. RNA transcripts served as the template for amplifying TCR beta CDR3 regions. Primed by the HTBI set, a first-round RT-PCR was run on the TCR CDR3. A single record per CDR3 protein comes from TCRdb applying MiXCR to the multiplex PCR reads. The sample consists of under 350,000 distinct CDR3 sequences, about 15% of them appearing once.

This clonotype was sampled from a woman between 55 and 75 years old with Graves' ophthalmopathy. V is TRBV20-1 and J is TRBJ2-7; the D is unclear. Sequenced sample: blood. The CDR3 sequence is CSTPARRPSSYEQYF. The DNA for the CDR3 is TGCAGTACCCCCGCGAGGAGACCGAGCTCCTACGAGCAGTACTTC.